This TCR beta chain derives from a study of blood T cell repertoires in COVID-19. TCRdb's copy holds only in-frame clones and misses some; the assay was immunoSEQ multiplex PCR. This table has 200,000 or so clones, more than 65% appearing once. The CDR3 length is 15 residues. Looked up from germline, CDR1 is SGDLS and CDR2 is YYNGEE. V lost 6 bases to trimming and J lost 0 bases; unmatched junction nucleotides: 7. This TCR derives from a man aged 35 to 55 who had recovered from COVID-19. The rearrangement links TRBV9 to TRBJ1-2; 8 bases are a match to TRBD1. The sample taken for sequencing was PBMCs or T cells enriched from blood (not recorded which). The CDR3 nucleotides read TGTGCCAGCACCTTATCGGGACAGGCTAACTATGGCTACACCTTC. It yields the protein CASTLSGQANYGYTF.